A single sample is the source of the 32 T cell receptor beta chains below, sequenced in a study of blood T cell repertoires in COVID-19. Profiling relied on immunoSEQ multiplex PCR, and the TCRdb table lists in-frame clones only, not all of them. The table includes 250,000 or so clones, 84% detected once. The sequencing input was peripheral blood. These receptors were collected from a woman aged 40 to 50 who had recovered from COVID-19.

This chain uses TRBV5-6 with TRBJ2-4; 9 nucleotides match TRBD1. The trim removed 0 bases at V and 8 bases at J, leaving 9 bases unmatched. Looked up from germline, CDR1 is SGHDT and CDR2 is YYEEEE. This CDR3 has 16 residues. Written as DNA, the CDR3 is TGTGCCAGCAGCTTGGTGGGTTTAGGGGACAGGGACATTCAGTACTTC. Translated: CASSLVGLGDRDIQYF.

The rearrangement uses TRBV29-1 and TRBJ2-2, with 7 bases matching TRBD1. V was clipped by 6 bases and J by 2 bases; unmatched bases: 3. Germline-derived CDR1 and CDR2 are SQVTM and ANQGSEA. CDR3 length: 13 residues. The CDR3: CSVGTANTGELFF. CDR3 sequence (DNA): TGCAGCGTCGGGACAGCCAACACCGGGGAGCTGTTTTTT.

This CDR3 reads CASSLPPPRVNEQFF. CDR3 DNA: TGTGCCAGCAGTTTACCTCCCCCGAGGGTGAATGAGCAGTTCTTC. The rearrangement links TRBV28 to TRBJ2-1, with a tentative D call TRBD2 (5 bases). CDR1 and CDR2 (germline): MDHEN, SYDVKM. V was clipped by 2 bases and J by 7 bases, with 15 bases between them. The CDR3 sequence is 15 residues long. The full variable domain, its missing parts supplied by reference TRBV28 and TRBJ2-1, is DVKVTQSSRYLVKRTGEKVFLECVQDMDHENMFWYRQDPGLGLRLIYFSYDVKMKEKGDIPEGYSVSREKKERFSLILESASTNQTSMYLCASSLPPPRVNEQFFGPGTRLTVL.

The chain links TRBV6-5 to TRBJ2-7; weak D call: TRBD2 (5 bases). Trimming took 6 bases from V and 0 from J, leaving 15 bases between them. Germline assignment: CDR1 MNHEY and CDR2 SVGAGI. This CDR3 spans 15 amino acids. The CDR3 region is CASSTWRAPSYEQYF. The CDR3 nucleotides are TGTGCCAGCAGCACCTGGCGGGCGCCCTCCTACGAGCAGTACTTC.

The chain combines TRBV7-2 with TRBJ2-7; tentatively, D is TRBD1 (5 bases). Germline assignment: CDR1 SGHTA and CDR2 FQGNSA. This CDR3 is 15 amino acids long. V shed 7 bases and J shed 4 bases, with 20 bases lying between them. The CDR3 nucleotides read TGTGCCAGCAACCAGGGAACCCGAGACCGTTACGAGCAGTACTTC. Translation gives CASNQGTRDRYEQYF. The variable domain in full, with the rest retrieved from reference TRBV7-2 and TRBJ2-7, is GAGVSQSPSNKVTEKGKDVELRCDPISGHTALYWYRQSLGQGLEFLIYFQGNSAPDKSGLPSDRFSAERTGGSVSTLTIQRTQQEDSAVYLCASNQGTRDRYEQYFGPGTRLTVT.

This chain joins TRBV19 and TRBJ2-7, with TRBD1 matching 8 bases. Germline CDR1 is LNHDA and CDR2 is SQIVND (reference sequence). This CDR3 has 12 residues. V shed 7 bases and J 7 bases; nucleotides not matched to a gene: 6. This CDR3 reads CASTGTGREQYF. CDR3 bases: TGTGCCAGTACCGGGACAGGCCGGGAGCAGTACTTC.

CDR3: CASSLARTGWAYEQYF. The CDR3 coding sequence is TGTGCCAGCAGCTTAGCGCGGACAGGGTGGGCCTACGAGCAGTACTTC. The chain carries TRBV7-9 and TRBJ2-7; 8 positions match TRBD1. After removal of 0 bases from V and 2 bases from J, the junction contained 6 bases not matched to a gene. The CDR3 spans 16 residues. The germline V gene encodes CDR1 SEHNR and CDR2 FQNEAQ (reference sequence).

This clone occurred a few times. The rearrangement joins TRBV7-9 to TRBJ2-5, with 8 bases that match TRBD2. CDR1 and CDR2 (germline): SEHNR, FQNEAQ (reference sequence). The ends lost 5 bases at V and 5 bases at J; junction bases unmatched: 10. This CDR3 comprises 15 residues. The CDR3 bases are TGTGCCAGCAGCCTTACCCAGGGACTAGTCGAGACCCAGTACTTC. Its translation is CASSLTQGLVETQYF.

This CDR3 reads CASSLVGGMNTEAFF. CDR3 nucleotide sequence: TGTGCCAGCAGCTTGGTTGGAGGGATGAACACTGAAGCTTTCTTT. This chain uses TRBV5-6 with TRBJ1-1, with no clear D. V lost 0 bases to trimming and J lost 0 bases, with 9 bases between them. CDR1 is SGHDT, CDR2 YYEEEE, per germline. CDR3 length: 15 residues.

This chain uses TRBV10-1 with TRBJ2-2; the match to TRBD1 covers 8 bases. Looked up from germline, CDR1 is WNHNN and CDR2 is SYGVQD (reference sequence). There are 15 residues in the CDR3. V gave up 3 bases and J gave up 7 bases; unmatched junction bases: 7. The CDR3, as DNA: TGCGCCAGCAGTGATCGGACAGGGTTGGTCGGGGAGCTGTTTTTT. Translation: CASSDRTGLVGELFF.

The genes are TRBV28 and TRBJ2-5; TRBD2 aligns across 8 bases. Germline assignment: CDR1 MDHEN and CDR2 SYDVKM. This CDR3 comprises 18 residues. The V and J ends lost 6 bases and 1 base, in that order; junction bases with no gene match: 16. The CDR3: CASRTRPGTRRTQETQYF. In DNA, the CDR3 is TGTGCCAGCAGAACAAGGCCCGGGACTAGAAGAACCCAAGAGACCCAGTACTTC.

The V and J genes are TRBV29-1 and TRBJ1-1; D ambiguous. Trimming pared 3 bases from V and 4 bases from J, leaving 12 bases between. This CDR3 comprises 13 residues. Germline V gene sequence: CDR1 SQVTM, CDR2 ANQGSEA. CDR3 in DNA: TGCAGCGTTGAGTTGGGCGGAGGCACTGAAGCTTTCTTT. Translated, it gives CSVELGGGTEAFF. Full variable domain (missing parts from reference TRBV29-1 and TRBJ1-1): SAVISQKPSRDICQRGTSLTIQCQVDSQVTMMFWYRQQPGQSLTLIATANQGSEATYESGFVIDKFPISRPNLTFSTLTVSNMSPEDSSIYLCSVELGGGTEAFFGQGTRLTVV.

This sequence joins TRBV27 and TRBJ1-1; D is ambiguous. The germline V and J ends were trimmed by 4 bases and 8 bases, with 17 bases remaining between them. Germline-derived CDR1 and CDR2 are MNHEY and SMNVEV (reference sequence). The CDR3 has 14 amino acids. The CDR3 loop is CASSSTTLLGEAFF. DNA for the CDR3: TGTGCCAGCAGTTCAACGACACTGCTTGGGGAAGCTTTCTTT.

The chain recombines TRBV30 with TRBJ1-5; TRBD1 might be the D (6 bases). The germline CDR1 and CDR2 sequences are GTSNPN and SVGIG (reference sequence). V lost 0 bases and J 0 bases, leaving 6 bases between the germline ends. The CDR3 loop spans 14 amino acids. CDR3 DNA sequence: TGTGCCTGGAGTGTACAGGGTAGCAATCAGCCCCAGCATTTT. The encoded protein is CAWSVQGSNQPQHF.

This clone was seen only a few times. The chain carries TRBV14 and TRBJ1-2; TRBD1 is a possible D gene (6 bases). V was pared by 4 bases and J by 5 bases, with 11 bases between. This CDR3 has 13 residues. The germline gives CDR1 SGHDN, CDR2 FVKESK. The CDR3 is CASSPGHLYGYTF. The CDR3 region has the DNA TGTGCCAGCAGCCCGGGACACCTGTATGGCTACACCTTC.

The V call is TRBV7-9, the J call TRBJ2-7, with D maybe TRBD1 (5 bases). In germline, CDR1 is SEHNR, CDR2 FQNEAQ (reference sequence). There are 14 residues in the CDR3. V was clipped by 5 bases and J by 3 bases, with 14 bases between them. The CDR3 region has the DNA TGTGCCAGCAGCACAAACAGGAAATACTACGAGCAGTACTTC. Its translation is CASSTNRKYYEQYF. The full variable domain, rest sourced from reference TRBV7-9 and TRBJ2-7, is DTGVSQNPRHKITKRGQNVTFRCDPISEHNRLYWYRQTLGQGPEFLTYFQNEAQLEKSRLLSDRFSAERPKGSFSTLEIQRTEQGDSAMYLCASSTNRKYYEQYFGPGTRLTVT.

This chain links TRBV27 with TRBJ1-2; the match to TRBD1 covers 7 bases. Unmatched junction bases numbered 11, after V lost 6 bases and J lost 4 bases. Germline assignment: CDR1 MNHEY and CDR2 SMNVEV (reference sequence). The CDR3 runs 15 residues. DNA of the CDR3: TGTGCCAGCAGACGGGGGACAGCTCTTGGCTATGGCTACACCTTC. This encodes CASRRGTALGYGYTF.

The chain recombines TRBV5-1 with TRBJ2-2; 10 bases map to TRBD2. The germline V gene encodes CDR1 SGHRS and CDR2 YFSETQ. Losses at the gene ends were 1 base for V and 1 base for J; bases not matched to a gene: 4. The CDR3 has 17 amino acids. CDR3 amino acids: CASSLILAGENTGELFF. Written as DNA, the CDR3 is TGCGCCAGCAGCTTGATCCTAGCGGGGGAGAACACCGGGGAGCTGTTTTTT.

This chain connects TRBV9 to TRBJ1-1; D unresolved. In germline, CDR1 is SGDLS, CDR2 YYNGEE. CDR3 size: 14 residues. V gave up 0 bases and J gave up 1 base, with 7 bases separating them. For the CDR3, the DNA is TGTGCCAGCAGCGTAGGTAGACAGAACACTGAAGCTTTCTTT. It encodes CASSVGRQNTEAFF.

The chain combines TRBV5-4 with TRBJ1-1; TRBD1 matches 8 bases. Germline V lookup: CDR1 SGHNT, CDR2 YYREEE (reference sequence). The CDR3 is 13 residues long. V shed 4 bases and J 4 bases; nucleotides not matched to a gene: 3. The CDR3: CASSADRVTEAFF. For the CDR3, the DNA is TGTGCCAGCAGCGCGGACAGGGTCACTGAAGCTTTCTTT.

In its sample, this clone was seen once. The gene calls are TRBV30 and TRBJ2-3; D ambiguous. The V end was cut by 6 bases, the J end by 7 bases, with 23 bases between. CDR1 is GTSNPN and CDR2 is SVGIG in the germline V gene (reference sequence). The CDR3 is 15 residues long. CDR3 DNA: TGTGCCTGCCGGTCCCCAGCGCCGCCGATTAATACGCAGTATTTT. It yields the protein CACRSPAPPINTQYF.

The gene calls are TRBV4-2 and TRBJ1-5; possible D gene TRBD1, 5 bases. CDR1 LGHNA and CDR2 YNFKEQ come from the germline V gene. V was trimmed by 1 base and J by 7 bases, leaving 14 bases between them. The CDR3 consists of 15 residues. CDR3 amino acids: CASSQGQGQGQPQHF. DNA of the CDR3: TGTGCCAGCAGCCAAGGTCAGGGCCAGGGACAGCCCCAGCATTTT.

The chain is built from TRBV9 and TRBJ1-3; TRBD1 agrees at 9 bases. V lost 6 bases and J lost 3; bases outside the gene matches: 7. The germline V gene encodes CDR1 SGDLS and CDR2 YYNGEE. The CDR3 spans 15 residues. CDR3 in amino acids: CASTLGQGGGNTIYF. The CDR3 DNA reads TGTGCCAGCACCCTGGGACAGGGTGGTGGAAACACCATATATTTT.

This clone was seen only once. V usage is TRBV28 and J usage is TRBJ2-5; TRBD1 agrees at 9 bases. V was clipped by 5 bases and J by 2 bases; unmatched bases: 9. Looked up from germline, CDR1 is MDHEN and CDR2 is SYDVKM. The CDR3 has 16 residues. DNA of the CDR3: TGTGCCAGCAGTGCTCTCCACAGGGGGCAACAAGAGACCCAGTACTTC. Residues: CASSALHRGQQETQYF.

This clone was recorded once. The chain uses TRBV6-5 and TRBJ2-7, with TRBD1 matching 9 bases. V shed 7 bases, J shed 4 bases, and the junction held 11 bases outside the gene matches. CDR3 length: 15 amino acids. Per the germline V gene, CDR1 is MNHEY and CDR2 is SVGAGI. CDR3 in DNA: TGTGCCAGCATCCCCTGGGGGACAGGGACTTACGAGCAGTACTTC. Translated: CASIPWGTGTYEQYF.

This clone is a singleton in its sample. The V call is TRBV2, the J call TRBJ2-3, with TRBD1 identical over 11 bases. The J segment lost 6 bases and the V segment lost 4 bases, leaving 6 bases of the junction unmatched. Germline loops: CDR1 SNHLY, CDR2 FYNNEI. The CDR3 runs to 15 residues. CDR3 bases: TGTGCCAGCAGTGGGCCAGGACAGGGGGCCGATACGCAGTATTTT. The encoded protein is CASSGPGQGADTQYF.

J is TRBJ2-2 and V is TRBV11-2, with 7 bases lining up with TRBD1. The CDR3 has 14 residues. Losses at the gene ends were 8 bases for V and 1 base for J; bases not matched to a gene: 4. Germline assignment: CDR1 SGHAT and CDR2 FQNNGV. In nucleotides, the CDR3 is TGTGCCAGCGGCAGGACAGGGAACACCGGGGAGCTGTTTTTT. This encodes CASGRTGNTGELFF.

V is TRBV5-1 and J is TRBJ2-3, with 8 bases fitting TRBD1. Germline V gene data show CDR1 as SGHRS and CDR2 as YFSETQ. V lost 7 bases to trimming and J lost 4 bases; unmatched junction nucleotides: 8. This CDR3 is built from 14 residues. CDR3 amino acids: CASGQGRAADTQYF. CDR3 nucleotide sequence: TGCGCCAGCGGACAGGGTCGGGCCGCAGATACGCAGTATTTT.

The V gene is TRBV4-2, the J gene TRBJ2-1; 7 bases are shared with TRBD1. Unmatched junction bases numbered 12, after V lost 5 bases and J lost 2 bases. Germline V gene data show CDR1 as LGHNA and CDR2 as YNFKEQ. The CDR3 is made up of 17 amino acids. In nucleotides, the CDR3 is TGTGCCAGCAGCAAAGGGAAGGGGGCCGAGGCCTACAATGAGCAGTTCTTC. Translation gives CASSKGKGAEAYNEQFF.

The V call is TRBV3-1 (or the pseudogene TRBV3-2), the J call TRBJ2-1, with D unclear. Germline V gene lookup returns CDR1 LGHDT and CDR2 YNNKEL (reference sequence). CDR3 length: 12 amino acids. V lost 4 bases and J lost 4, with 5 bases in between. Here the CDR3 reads CASSRQYNEQFF. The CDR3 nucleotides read TGTGCCAGCAGCCGACAATACAATGAGCAGTTCTTC.

In DNA, the CDR3 is TGCGCCAGCAGCTCGGGACAATATAATTCACCCCTCCACTTT. Translated: CASSSGQYNSPLHF. The chain combines TRBV5-1 with TRBJ1-6; D might be TRBD1 (6 bases). Trimming pared 3 bases from V and 4 bases from J, leaving 8 bases between. Germline V gives CDR1 SGHRS, CDR2 YFSETQ. The CDR3 has 14 residues.

CDR3 region: CASSLVGATYNEQFF. The CDR3 DNA is TGTGCCAGCAGCTTAGTTGGGGCTACCTACAATGAGCAGTTCTTC. The chain employs TRBV7-8 and TRBJ2-1; possibly TRBD1 for D (5 bases). The germline gives CDR1 SGHVS, CDR2 FQNEAQ. The CDR3 is made up of 15 amino acids. V was trimmed by 1 base and J by 2 bases, leaving 9 bases between them.